A single sample is the source of the 26 T cell receptor beta chains below, sequenced in a study of CD8 T cells in Susac syndrome (dated by TCRdb to the late 2010s). Receptor libraries were prepared by the immunoSEQ multiplex PCR assay. RNA was extracted using the RNeasy kit, and about 0.5 to 1 ug of the RNA was reverse transcribed with random hexamers. TCRdb applied fastp at Q25 and MiXCR to the public reads, then kept only in-frame beta chains. One record per CDR3 amino acid sequence lists the most common genes and DNA. The sample data list 67,000 or so distinct CDR3 sequences, and 93% of these were observed just once. The leading ten clones occupy roughly 0.15% of the sample. Material: CD4+ T cells from PBMCs. These receptors were taken from a human donor with Susac syndrome.

The chain recombines TRBV13 with TRBJ2-3; unclear D gene. This CDR3 is built from 16 residues. The germline V gene encodes CDR1 PRHDT and CDR2 FYEKMQ (reference sequence). Trimming removed 5 bases at V and 2 bases at J, with 17 bases between. The CDR3 sequence: CASSPLSAPITDTQYF. The DNA of the CDR3 is TGTGCCAGCAGCCCTCTCTCGGCACCTATCACAGATACGCAGTATTTT.

The chain is built from TRBV20-1 and TRBJ1-5, with D possibly matching TRBD1 (6 bases). The CDR3 sequence is 15 residues long. Germline V lookup: CDR1 DFQATT, CDR2 SNEGSKA (reference sequence). Trimming stripped 6 bases from V and 4 bases from J, with 19 bases between. For the CDR3, the DNA is TGCAGTGCCATCAGGGGTGCGGGACGAAATCAGCCCCAGCATTTT. Translation: CSAIRGAGRNQPQHF.

V gene TRBV29-1 combines with J gene TRBJ1-1; no clear D gene. V was cut by 5 bases and J by 0 bases, with 7 bases left in between. In germline, CDR1 is SQVTM, CDR2 ANQGSEA. This CDR3 contains 12 residues. The CDR3, as DNA: TGCAGCGTTACGCTGATGAACACTGAAGCTTTCTTT. Translating it yields CSVTLMNTEAFF.

This clonotype came up a few times. The rearrangement uses TRBV5-1 and TRBJ2-7, with D perhaps matching TRBD1 (6 bases). The CDR3 sequence is 15 residues long. CDR1 SGHRS and CDR2 YFSETQ come from the germline V gene. Trimming pared 0 bases from V and 2 bases from J, leaving 12 bases between. CDR3 loop: CASSLGGQVPYEQYF. CDR3 sequence (DNA): TGCGCCAGCAGCTTGGGGGGGCAGGTTCCCTACGAGCAGTACTTC.

This sequence joins TRBV10-3 and TRBJ2-5, with 8 positions matching TRBD2. This CDR3 is built from 14 residues. After removal of 9 bases from V and 2 bases from J, the junction contained 8 bases not matched to a gene. Germline V gene lookup returns CDR1 ENHRY and CDR2 SYGVKD. In DNA, the CDR3 is TGTGCCATAAATAGCGGGGACTTACAAGAGACCCAGTACTTC. The encoded protein is CAINSGDLQETQYF.

The chain carries TRBV18 and TRBJ2-2; D is ambiguous. This CDR3 contains 15 residues. The germline V and J ends were trimmed by 1 base and 0 bases, with 6 bases remaining between them. Germline CDR1 is KGHSH and CDR2 is LQKENI. CDR3 region: CASSPLQANTGELFF. The CDR3 coding sequence is TGTGCCAGCTCACCACTTCAGGCGAACACCGGGGAGCTGTTTTTT. Supplemented by reference TRBV18 and TRBJ2-2, the full variable domain reads NAGVMQNPRHLVRRRGQEARLRCSPMKGHSHVYWYRQLPEEGLKFMVYLQKENIIDESGMPKERFSAEFPKEGPSILRIQQVVRGDSAAYFCASSPLQANTGELFFGEGSRLTVL.

The chain joins TRBV5-1 to TRBJ1-1, with 8 positions matching TRBD1. CDR3 length: 15 residues. In germline, CDR1 is SGHRS, CDR2 YFSETQ. The junction had 11 bases not matched to a gene; V was cut back by 4 bases and J by 6 bases. In DNA form, the CDR3 reads TGCGCCAGCAGCGCAGGGGGCACAACTAGGGCTGAAGCTTTCTTT. Translating gives CASSAGGTTRAEAFF. Using reference TRBV5-1 and TRBJ1-1 for the parts outside the CDR3, the full variable domain is KAGVTQTPRYLIKTRGQQVTLSCSPISGHRSVSWYQQTPGQGLQFLFEYFSETQRNKGNFPGRFSGRQFSNSRSEMNVSTLELGDSALYLCASSAGGTTRAEAFFGQGTRLTVV.

This chain links TRBV6-5 with TRBJ2-7; D unclear. Germline CDR1 reads MNHEY; CDR2 reads SVGAGI. The ends were cut back, 5 bases at V and 6 bases at J, with 17 bases in the middle. This CDR3 comprises 14 residues. This CDR3 reads CASSTRTGALEQYF. The CDR3 nucleotides read TGTGCCAGCAGTACCCGGACGGGTGCCCTCGAGCAGTACTTC.

This chain connects TRBV9 to TRBJ2-6; D call uncertain. This CDR3 is 17 amino acids long. Germline-derived CDR1 and CDR2 are SGDLS and YYNGEE. Between the trimmed V and J ends, which lost 8 bases and 0 bases, there was a span of 18 bases. The CDR3 DNA reads TGTGCCAGTGCTGGACGGTCCCTGGGCTCTGGGGCCAACGTCCTGACTTTC. Residues: CASAGRSLGSGANVLTF.

The chain combines TRBV7-2 with TRBJ2-7; D might be TRBD1 (6 bases). The CDR3 runs 12 residues. Germline V CDR1 and CDR2: SGHTA, FQGNSA. V was cut by 5 bases and J by 6 bases, with 11 bases left in between. CDR3 amino acids: CASSRSRGEQYF. CDR3 DNA: TGTGCCAGCAGCCGATCCAGGGGCGAGCAGTACTTC.

The chain links TRBV5-1 to TRBJ2-2; D is unresolved. This CDR3 comprises 13 residues. V was shortened by 0 bases and J by 3 bases, with 3 bases between the two germline ends. Looked up from germline, CDR1 is SGHRS and CDR2 is YFSETQ. The CDR3, as DNA: TGCGCCAGCAGCTTGGCTTACACCGGGGAGCTGTTTTTT. It translates to CASSLAYTGELFF.

This CDR3 is CASRGTGFDEQFF. The DNA for the CDR3 is TGTGCCAGTAGGGGAACAGGGTTCGATGAGCAGTTCTTC. The chain employs TRBV19 and TRBJ2-1, with a weak D call TRBD1 (6 bases). Germline V gives CDR1 LNHDA, CDR2 SQIVND (reference sequence). Between the trimmed V and J ends, which lost 6 bases and 8 bases, there was a span of 14 bases. The CDR3 consists of 13 residues.

V and J are TRBV27 and TRBJ2-7; D possibly matches TRBD1 or TRBD2 (6 bases each). The CDR3 runs 14 residues. CDR1 and CDR2 (germline): MNHEY, SMNVEV (reference sequence). V was pared by 5 bases and J by 4 bases, with 15 bases between. The CDR3 region has the DNA TGTGCCAGCAGTCTAACTTGGAGGGGGTACGAGCAGTACTTC. Its protein is CASSLTWRGYEQYF.

The chain employs TRBV28 and TRBJ1-6; TRBD1 matches at 7 bases. The germline V gene has CDR1 MDHEN and CDR2 SYDVKM. This CDR3 contains 14 residues. V gave up 6 bases and J gave up 10 bases; unmatched junction bases: 9. CDR3 region: CASRLTRGGSPLHF. The CDR3, as DNA: TGTGCCAGCAGACTAACCCGAGGGGGCTCACCCCTCCACTTT.

With respect to this clonotype: The junction differs from germline at one of its ends, possibly a read error. The J gene is TRBJ1-6, the V gene TRBV10-3; 12 bases line up with TRBD1. Per the germline V gene, CDR1 is ENHRY and CDR2 is SYGVKD. The CDR3 has 15 residues. This CDR3 is CATEGTGGGNSPLHF. DNA of the CDR3: TGTGCCACCGAAGGGACAGGGGGCGGGAATTCACCTCTCCACTTT.

This sequence joins TRBV28 and TRBJ2-1; 8 bases align to TRBD2. Looked up from germline, CDR1 is MDHEN and CDR2 is SYDVKM. V lost 6 bases, J lost 4 bases, and 11 bases stayed unmatched. This CDR3 is 16 amino acids long. CDR3 coding DNA: TGTGCCAGCAGCCGAACCACTAGCGGAAATTACAATGAGCAGTTCTTC. Translation: CASSRTTSGNYNEQFF. The entire variable domain, with the rest obtained from reference TRBV28 and TRBJ2-1, is as follows: DVKVTQSSRYLVKRTGEKVFLECVQDMDHENMFWYRQDPGLGLRLIYFSYDVKMKEKGDIPEGYSVSREKKERFSLILESASTNQTSMYLCASSRTTSGNYNEQFFGPGTRLTVL.

V is TRBV11-1 and J is TRBJ2-5; D gene ambiguous. This CDR3 spans 13 amino acids. The V gene lost 7 bases and the J gene lost 5 bases, with 14 bases spanning the gap. Germline CDR1 SGHAT, CDR2 FQDESV (reference sequence). The CDR3 nucleotides are TGTGCCAGCAACGAGGATAGAAGGGAGACCCAGTACTTC. It yields the protein CASNEDRRETQYF.

The chain has TRBV20-1 and TRBJ2-5, with D possibly matching TRBD1 (6 bases). CDR1 DFQATT and CDR2 SNEGSKA come from the germline V gene (reference sequence). There are 12 residues in the CDR3. The V end lost 3 bases, the J end lost 7 bases, and 12 bases lay between the germline ends. DNA for the CDR3: TGCAGTGCTAGGAGCAGGGGTGGGACCCAGTACTTC. Encoded protein: CSARSRGGTQYF.

The chain recombines TRBV5-1 with TRBJ1-1; 9 bases fit TRBD1. Germline CDR1 is SGHRS and CDR2 is YFSETQ. The CDR3 totals 15 residues. The trim removed 2 bases at V and 6 bases at J, leaving 8 bases unmatched. DNA of the CDR3: TGCGCCAGCAGCTTAGGCGGGACAGGGTCCGCTGAAGCTTTCTTT. This codes for CASSLGGTGSAEAFF.

The chain is built from TRBV18 and TRBJ1-2, with 8 bases that match TRBD1. Looked up from germline, CDR1 is KGHSH and CDR2 is LQKENI. With V trimmed by 1 base and J by 1 base, 5 bases remained unmatched. The CDR3 totals 16 residues. CDR3 DNA: TGTGCCAGCTCACCACGGATGACAGGGGTTAACTATGGCTACACCTTC. It encodes CASSPRMTGVNYGYTF.

Written as DNA, the CDR3 is TGTGCCAGCAGCTTGGACCGATGGGCCGGGGAGCTGTTTTTT. Protein sequence: CASSLDRWAGELFF. This sequence joins TRBV5-8 and TRBJ2-2; unclear D gene. The V end was cut by 0 bases, the J end by 6 bases, with 9 bases between. The CDR3 has 14 amino acids. Germline V gives CDR1 SGHTS, CDR2 YDEGEE. Complete variable domain (other parts from reference TRBV5-8 and TRBJ2-2): EAGVTQSPTHLIKTRGQQATLRCSPISGHTSVYWYQQALGLGLQFLLWYDEGEERNRGNFPPRFSGRQFPNYSSELNVNALELEDSALYLCASSLDRWAGELFFGEGSRLTVL.

The chain recombines TRBV6-4 with TRBJ2-1, with 12 bases matching TRBD2. This CDR3 contains 15 residues. Per germline, CDR1 MRHNA and CDR2 SNTAGT. Trimming cost V 0 bases and J 14 bases; bases outside gene matches: 8. The chain's CDR3 is CASSDSLAGGNLKFF. Here the CDR3 DNA reads TGTGCCAGCAGTGACTCACTAGCGGGGGGCAACCTCAAGTTCTTC.

The chain carries TRBV2 and TRBJ1-5; D gene unclear. Trimming shortened V by 4 bases and J by 11 bases, and 12 bases separated the two germline ends. Germline-derived CDR1 and CDR2 are SNHLY and FYNNEI. The CDR3 covers 12 residues. CDR3 sequence (DNA): TGTGCCAGCAGTGCAACACCGGGGTCCCAGCATTTT. It encodes CASSATPGSQHF.

This clonotype was picked up one time. The rearrangement links TRBV19 to TRBJ2-5; 8 bases line up with TRBD1. This CDR3 comprises 13 residues. The ends lost 3 bases at V and 3 bases at J; junction bases unmatched: 0. Germline V gene data show CDR1 as LNHDA and CDR2 as SQIVND (reference sequence). CDR3: CASSMDREETQYF. The CDR3, as DNA: TGTGCCAGTAGTATGGACAGGGAAGAGACCCAGTACTTC.

Only one count was recorded for this clonotype. The genes are TRBV3-1 and TRBJ1-3; D gene ambiguous. The CDR3 runs 13 residues. Per the germline V gene, CDR1 is LGHDT and CDR2 is YNNKEL (reference sequence). V was trimmed by 4 bases and J by 1 base, leaving 5 bases between them. The CDR3 here is CASSPSSGNTIYF. The CDR3 DNA reads TGTGCCAGCAGCCCCTCGTCTGGAAACACCATATATTTT.

This chain links TRBV19 with TRBJ1-2, with 7 bases fitting TRBD1. This CDR3 contains 16 residues. In germline, CDR1 is LNHDA, CDR2 SQIVND (reference sequence). V was pared by 7 bases and J by 5 bases, with 16 bases of the junction left unmatched. The CDR3, as DNA: TGTGCCAGTATGCCCGACATCCACAGGGGCCTTTATGGCTACACCTTC. The encoded protein is CASMPDIHRGLYGYTF.